The entry below describes one T cell receptor beta chain. Its specificity is not known. This sample is drawn from a study of CD8 T cells in ankylosing spondylitis. Points from the study as a whole: A subset of motif variants has previously been described in the synovial fluid and blood of reactive arthritis. A TCR beta motif made of about eight highly homologous variants seemed typical of ankylosing spondylitis blood. Matched ankylosing spondylitis synovial fluid reportedly showed significant enrichment of disease-linked clones.

Each CDR3 protein gets one entry after TCRdb re-called the 5' RACE reads with MiXCR. The sample records hundreds of thousands of distinct CDR3 sequences, about 11% being singletons. V was clipped by 4 bases and J by 6 bases, with 9 bases between them. The CDR3 is made up of 13 amino acids. The germline V gene encodes CDR1 SGHVS and CDR2 FNYEAQ. Sample: blood, either unsorted or a sorted T cell fraction (not recorded which). The clonotype was recovered from a male donor with ankylosing spondylitis. The rearrangement uses TRBV7-6 and TRBJ2-2; D is uncertain. Written as DNA, the CDR3 is TGTGCCAGCAGCTCCCAATCTTCCGGGGAGCTGTTTTTT. The encoded protein is CASSSQSSGELFF.